The present T cell receptor (beta chain) was sequenced within a study of CD8 T cells in Susac syndrome. As for the study in general: Blood was drawn from patients with Susac syndrome. At that point, they were therapy-naive, on corticosteroids, or on intravenous immunoglobulin alone. Notes on the study in general: Susac-specific public clones found in total CD8+ repertoires numbered 15 to 20, and those in CD8+ TEMRA repertoires numbered five.

This clonotype occurred once. Antigen specificity is unknown. An input of about 0.45 to 1 ug of RNA was subjected to reverse transcription using random hexamers. By means of immunoSEQ multiplex PCR, TCR beta CDR3 spanning 54 Vbeta and 13 Jbeta underwent amplification. TCRdb re-called the immunoSEQ multiplex PCR reads through MiXCR, storing one row per CDR3 protein. Here the sample spans approximately 49,000 distinct CDR3 sequences, over 90% being singletons. The V gene end was trimmed by 3 bases and the J gene end by 6 bases; junction bases not matched to a gene: 1. The germline V gene has CDR1 SGDLS and CDR2 YYNGEE. The CDR3 spans 14 residues.

The sequencing input was CD8+ T cells from PBMCs. The chain joins TRBV9 to TRBJ2-2, with TRBD2 identical over 11 bases. This sequence was found in a human donor with Susac syndrome. Here the CDR3 DNA reads TGTGCCAGCAGCGCTAGCGGGGGGTCCGGGGAGCTGTTTTTT. The encoded protein is CASSASGGSGELFF.